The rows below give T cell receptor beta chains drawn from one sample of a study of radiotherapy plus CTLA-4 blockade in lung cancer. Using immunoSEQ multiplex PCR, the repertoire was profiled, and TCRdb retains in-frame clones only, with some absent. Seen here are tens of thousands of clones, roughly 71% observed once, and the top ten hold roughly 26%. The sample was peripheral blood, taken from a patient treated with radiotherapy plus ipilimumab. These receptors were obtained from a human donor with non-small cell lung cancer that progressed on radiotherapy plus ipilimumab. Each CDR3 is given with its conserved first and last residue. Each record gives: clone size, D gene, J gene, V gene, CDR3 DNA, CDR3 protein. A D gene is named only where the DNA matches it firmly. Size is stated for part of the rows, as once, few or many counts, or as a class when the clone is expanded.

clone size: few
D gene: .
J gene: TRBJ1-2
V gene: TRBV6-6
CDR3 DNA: TGTGCCAGCAGTTACTTACGGGACCTTCTGACCTATGGCTACACCTTC
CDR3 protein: CASSYLRDLLTYGYTF

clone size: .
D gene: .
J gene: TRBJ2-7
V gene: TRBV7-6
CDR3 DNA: TGTGCCAGCACCCCGAAGGCCGGAGACGAGCAGTACTTC
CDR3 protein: CASTPKAGDEQYF

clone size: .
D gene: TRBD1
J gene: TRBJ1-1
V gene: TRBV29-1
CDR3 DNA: TGCAGCGTCACCGGGACAGGGGGCAGGCAGGCTGAAGCTTTCTTT
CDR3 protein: CSVTGTGGRQAEAFF

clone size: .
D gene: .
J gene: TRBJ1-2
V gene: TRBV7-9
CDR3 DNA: TGTGCCAGCAGCCCATTCGGGACCTACTATGGCTACACCTTC
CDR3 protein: CASSPFGTYYGYTF

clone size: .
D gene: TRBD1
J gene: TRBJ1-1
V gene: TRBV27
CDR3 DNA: TGTGCCAGCAGTTTCTTGGCAGGGGGCAGGAACACTGAAGCTTTCTTT
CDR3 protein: CASSFLAGGRNTEAFF

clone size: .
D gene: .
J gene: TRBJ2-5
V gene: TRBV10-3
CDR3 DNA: TGTGCCATCAGTCCCTCGACTGTGGCGGAGACCCAGTACTTC
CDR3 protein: CAISPSTVAETQYF

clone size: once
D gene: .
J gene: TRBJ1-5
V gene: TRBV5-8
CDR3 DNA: TGTGCCAGCAGCTCTCGCCGTTTGGAGCAGCCCCAGCATTTT
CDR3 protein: CASSSRRLEQPQHF

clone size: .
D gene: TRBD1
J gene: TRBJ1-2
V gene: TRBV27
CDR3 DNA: TGTGCCAGCAGTTTACTTCTCGGACAGGGAGCCTATGGCTACACCTTC
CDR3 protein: CASSLLLGQGAYGYTF

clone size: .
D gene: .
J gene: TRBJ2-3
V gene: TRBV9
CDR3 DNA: TGTGCCAGCAGCTCGATTCCGGGACTGTTATCAGATACGCAGTATTTT
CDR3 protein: CASSSIPGLLSDTQYF

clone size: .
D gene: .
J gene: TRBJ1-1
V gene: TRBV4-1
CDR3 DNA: TGCGCCAGCAGCCAAGCCGGGACCGCGAACACTGAAGCTTTCTTT
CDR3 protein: CASSQAGTANTEAFF

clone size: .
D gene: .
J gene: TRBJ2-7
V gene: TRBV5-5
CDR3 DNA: TGTGCCAGCAGCTCCGAATCAACCTCCTACGAGCAGTACTTC
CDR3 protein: CASSSESTSYEQYF

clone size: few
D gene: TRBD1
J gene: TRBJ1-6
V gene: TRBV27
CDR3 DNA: TGTGCCAGCAGTCCGACAGGGGGCAAAATCCATAATTCACCCCTCCACTTT
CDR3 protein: CASSPTGGKIHNSPLHF

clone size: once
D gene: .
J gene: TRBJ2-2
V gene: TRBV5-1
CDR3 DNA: TGCGCCAGCAGCACCGGGACGGTCACCGGGGAGCTGTTTTTT
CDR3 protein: CASSTGTVTGELFF

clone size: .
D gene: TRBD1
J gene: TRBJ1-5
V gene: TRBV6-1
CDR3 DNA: TGTGCCAGCAGTGAGGGACAGGGGTATAGCAATCAGCCCCAGCATTTT
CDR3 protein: CASSEGQGYSNQPQHF

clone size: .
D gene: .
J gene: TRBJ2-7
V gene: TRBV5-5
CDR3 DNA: TGTGCCAGCAGCTTGGGGGCAGGGCTCTCCTACGAGCAGTACTTC
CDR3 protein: CASSLGAGLSYEQYF

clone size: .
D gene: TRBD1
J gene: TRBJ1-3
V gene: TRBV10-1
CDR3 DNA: TGCGCCAGTGGGACAGGTTCTGGAAACACCATATATTTT
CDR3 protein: CASGTGSGNTIYF

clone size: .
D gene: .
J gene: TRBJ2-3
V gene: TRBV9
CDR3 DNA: TGTGCCAGCAGCGTAACCCGGGGCGGACACACAGATACGCAGTATTTT
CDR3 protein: CASSVTRGGHTDTQYF

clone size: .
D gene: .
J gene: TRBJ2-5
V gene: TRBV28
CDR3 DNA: TGTGCCAGCAGTCTAAGCGACTCCAGGGTCGGATTGCAAGAGACCCAGTACTTC
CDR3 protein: CASSLSDSRVGLQETQYF

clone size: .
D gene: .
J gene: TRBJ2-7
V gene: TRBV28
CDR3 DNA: TGTGCCAGCAGTCCCTATTTACACGACGAGCAGTACTTC
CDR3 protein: CASSPYLHDEQYF

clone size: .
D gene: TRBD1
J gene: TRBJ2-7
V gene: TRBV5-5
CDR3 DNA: TGTGCCAGCAGCTTGGCCATTGAGACAGGGACCTACGAGCAGTACTTC
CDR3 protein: CASSLAIETGTYEQYF

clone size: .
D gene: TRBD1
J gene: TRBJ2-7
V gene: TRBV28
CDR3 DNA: TGTGCCAGTCATTCCTGGGCAGGGGGCTCTTACGAGCAGTACTTC
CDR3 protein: CASHSWAGGSYEQYF

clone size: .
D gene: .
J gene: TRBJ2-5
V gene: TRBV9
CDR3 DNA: TGTGCCAGCAGCGTGGAGGGGGGCCAAGAGACCCAGTACTTC
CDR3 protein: CASSVEGGQETQYF